The sequence of this T cell receptor beta chain was determined in a study of early T cells in non-severe SARS-CoV-2 infection. As for the study in general: Chains were unpaired, as sequencing was done on bulk RNA from unsorted whole blood.

This clonotype was detected many times. Its antigen is still unknown. Unique molecular identifiers tagged individual cDNA molecules. TCRdb fed the 5' RACE reads into MiXCR, producing one record per CDR3 protein. In the table there are fewer than 30,000 distinct CDR3 sequences, 5.3% of which are singletons. The CDR3 sequence is 18 residues long. J lost 4 bases, V lost 5 bases, and 15 bases had no gene match. Germline V gene sequence: CDR1 SGHVS, CDR2 FNYEAQ. Study-wide points: The study's VDJdb matching favored anti-spike CD8 responses and missed private and CD4 specificities.

The sequenced material came from whole blood. This TCR was sampled from an adult who was a healthcare worker with PCR-confirmed SARS-CoV-2 infection or an uninfected control (not recorded which). The genes are TRBV7-6 and TRBJ2-1; 9 positions agree with TRBD2. In DNA, the CDR3 is TGTGCCAGCAGCCCCGGGACTAGCCTCCGAAAGCATTACAATGAGCAGTTCTTC. Amino acid sequence: CASSPGTSLRKHYNEQFF.